Sequencing of this TCR beta chain was carried out in a study of radiation and T cells in renal cell carcinoma. Overall study results and limits: From baseline, blood top tumor clonotypes peaked at 2 weeks post-radiation. Without pretreatment biopsies, baseline tumor clonotype presence was undetermined.

To note about this clone: The antigen is unknown.

Time point specified: blood 2 weeks post-SBRT. Treatment given: 15 Gy SBRT to primary tumor, nephrectomy 4 weeks later. Radiation-treated patients gave blood at baseline, week 2 and week 4. Libraries were prepared by immunoSEQ multiplex PCR; TCRdb keeps only in-frame clonotypes and omits some of them. The sample consists of roughly 130,000 clones, around 89% of them appearing once. Trimming left V 4 bases short and J 5 bases short, with 6 bases between. There are 13 residues in the CDR3. Germline CDR1 reads SNHLY; CDR2 reads FYNNEI. This chain links TRBV2 with TRBJ1-6; D remains ambiguous. The sequences come from blood, collected from a patient whose treatment included radiotherapy and nephrectomy. The source is a woman aged 70-85 years with renal cell carcinoma. CDR3 DNA sequence: TGTGCCAGCAGTGTCAGGAATAATTCACCCCTCCACTTT. It specifies CASSVRNNSPLHF.